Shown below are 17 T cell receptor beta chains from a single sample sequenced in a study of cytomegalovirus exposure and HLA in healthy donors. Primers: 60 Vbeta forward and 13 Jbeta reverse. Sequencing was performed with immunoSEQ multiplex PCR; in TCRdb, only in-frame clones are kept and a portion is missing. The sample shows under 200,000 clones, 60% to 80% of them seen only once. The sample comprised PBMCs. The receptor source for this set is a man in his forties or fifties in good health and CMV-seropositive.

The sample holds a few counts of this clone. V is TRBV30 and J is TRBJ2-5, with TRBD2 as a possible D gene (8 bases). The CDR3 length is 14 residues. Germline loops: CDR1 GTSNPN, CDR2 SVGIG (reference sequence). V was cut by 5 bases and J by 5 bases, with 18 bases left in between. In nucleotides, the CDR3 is TGTGCCTGGGGGAGACAGGGACTAGGTGAGACCCAGTACTTC. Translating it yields CAWGRQGLGETQYF. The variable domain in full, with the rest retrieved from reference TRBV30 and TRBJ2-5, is SQTIHQWPATLVQPVGSPLSLECTVEGTSNPNLYWYRQAAGRGLQLLFYSVGIGQISSEVPQNLSASRPQDRQFILSSKKLLLSDSGFYLCAWGRQGLGETQYFGPGTRLLVL.

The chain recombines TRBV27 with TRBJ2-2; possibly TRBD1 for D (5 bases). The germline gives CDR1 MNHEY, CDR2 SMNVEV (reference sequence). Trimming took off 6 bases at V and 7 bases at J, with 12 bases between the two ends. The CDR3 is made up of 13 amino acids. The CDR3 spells CASRGPGFGELFF. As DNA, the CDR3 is TGTGCCAGCAGGGGTCCAGGGTTCGGGGAGCTGTTTTTT.

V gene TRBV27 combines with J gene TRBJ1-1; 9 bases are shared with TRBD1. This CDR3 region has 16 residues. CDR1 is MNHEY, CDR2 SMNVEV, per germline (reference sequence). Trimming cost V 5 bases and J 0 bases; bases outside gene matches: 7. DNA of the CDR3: TGTGCCAGCAGTACCCGGACAGGGGAAATGAACACTGAAGCTTTCTTT. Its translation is CASSTRTGEMNTEAFF.

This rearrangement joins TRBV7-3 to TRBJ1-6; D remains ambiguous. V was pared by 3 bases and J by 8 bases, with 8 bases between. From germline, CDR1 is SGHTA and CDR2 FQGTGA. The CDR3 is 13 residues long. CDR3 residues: CASSLFRDSPLHF. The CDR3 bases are TGTGCCAGCAGCTTGTTCCGGGATTCACCCCTCCACTTT. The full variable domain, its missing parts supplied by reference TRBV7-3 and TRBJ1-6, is GAGVSQTPSNKVTEKGKYVELRCDPISGHTALYWYRQSLGQGPEFLIYFQGTGAADDSGLPNDRFFAVRPEGSVSTLKIQRTERGDSAVYLCASSLFRDSPLHFGNGTRLTVT.

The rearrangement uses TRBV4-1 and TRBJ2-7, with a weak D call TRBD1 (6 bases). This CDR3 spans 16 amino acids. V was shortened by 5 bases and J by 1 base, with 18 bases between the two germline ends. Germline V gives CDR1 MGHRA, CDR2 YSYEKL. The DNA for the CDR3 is TGCGCCAGCAGCTTAAACGGACAGACAAAGTCCTACGAGCAGTACTTC. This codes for CASSLNGQTKSYEQYF.

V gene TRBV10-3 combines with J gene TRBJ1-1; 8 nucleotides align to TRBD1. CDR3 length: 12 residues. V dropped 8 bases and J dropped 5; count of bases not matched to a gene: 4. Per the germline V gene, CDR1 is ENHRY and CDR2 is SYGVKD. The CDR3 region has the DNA TGTGCCATCCGGACAGGGAAAACTGAAGCTTTCTTT. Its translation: CAIRTGKTEAFF.

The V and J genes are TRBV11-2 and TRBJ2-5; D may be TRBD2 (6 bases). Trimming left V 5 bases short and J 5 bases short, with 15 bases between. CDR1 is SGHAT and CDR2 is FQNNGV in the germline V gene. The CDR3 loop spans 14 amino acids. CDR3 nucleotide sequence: TGTGCCAGCAGCCCACGAATTCGGGAGGAGACCCAGTACTTC. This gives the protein CASSPRIREETQYF.

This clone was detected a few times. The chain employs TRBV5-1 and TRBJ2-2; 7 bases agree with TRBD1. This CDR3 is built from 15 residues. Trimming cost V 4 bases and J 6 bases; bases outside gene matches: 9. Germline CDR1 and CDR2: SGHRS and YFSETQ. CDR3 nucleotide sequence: TGCGCCAGCAGCCGCGACCTCGGACAGGCCGGGGAGCTGTTTTTT. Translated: CASSRDLGQAGELFF.

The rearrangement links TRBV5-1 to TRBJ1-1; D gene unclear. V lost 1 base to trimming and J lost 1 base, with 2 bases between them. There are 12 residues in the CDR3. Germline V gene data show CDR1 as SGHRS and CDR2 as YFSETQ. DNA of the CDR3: TGCGCCAGCAGCTTGCAGAACACTGAAGCTTTCTTT. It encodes CASSLQNTEAFF.

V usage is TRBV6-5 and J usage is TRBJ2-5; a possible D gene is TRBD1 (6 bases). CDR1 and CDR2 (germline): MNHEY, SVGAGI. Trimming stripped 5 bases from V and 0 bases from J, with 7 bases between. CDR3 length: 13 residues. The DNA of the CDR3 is TGTGCCAGCAGTCGGACAGACCAAGAGACCCAGTACTTC. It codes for CASSRTDQETQYF.

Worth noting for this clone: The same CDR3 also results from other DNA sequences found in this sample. CDR3 amino acids: CASSSLETQYF. CDR3 DNA: TGCGCCAGCAGCTCCTTAGAGACCCAGTACTTC. This chain joins TRBV5-1 and TRBJ2-5, with no clear D. The V end lost 3 bases, the J end lost 4 bases, and 4 bases lay between the germline ends. This CDR3 is built from 11 residues. The V gene's germline CDR1 is SGHRS and CDR2 YFSETQ.

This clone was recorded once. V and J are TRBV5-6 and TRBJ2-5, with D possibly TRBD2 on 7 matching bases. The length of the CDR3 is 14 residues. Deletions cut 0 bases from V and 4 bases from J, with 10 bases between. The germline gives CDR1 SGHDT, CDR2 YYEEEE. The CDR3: CASSLVGGRETQYF. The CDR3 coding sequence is TGTGCCAGCAGCTTGGTGGGGGGGCGAGAGACCCAGTACTTC.

CDR3 sequence (DNA): TGTGCCAGCTCCGAGACAGGGCGAGGGGATACGCAGTATTTT. It is translated as CASSETGRGDTQYF. The V gene is TRBV18, the J gene TRBJ2-3; 7 nucleotides match TRBD1. The ends lost 6 bases at V and 6 bases at J; junction bases unmatched: 9. The length of the CDR3 is 14 residues. CDR1 KGHSH and CDR2 LQKENI come from the germline V gene.

The CDR3: CASSQGTGFDSPLHF. The CDR3, as DNA: TGCGCCAGCAGCCAAGGGACAGGGTTTGATTCACCCCTCCACTTT. This chain connects TRBV4-3 to TRBJ1-6; 8 bases line up with TRBD1. J lost 8 bases, V lost 1 base, and 4 bases had no gene match. The CDR3 covers 15 residues. Per the germline V gene, CDR1 is LGHNA and CDR2 is YSLEER.

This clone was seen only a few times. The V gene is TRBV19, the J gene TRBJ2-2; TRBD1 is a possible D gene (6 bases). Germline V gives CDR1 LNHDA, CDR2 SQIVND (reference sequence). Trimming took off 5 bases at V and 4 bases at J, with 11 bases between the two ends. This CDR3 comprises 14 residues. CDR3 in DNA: TGTGCCAGTAGTCCCACAGGGTTCACCGGGGAGCTGTTTTTT. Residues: CASSPTGFTGELFF. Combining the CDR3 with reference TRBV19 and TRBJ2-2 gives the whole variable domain DGGITQSPKYLFRKEGQNVTLSCEQNLNHDAMYWYRQDPGQGLRLIYYSQIVNDFQKGDIAEGYSVSREKKESFPLTVTSAQKNPTAFYLCASSPTGFTGELFFGEGSRLTVL.

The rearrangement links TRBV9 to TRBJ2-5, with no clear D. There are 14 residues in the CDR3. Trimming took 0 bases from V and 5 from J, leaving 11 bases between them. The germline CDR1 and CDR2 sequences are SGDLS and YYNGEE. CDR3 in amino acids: CASSVGGSWETQYF. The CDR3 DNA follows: TGTGCCAGCAGCGTAGGAGGCAGTTGGGAGACCCAGTACTTC.

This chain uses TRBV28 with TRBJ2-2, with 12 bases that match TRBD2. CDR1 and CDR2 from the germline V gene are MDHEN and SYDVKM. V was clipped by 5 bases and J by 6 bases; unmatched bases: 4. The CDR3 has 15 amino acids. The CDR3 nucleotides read TGTGCCAGCAGTGCACTAGCGGGGGGCGCCGGGGAGCTGTTTTTT. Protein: CASSALAGGAGELFF.